The clone carrying this TCR beta chain was detected ten times or more. What it binds is not known. The data belong to a study of response to subunit inactivated influenza vaccine. The CDR3 length is 15 residues. The V gene lost 1 base and the J gene lost 4 bases, with 12 bases spanning the gap. The germline V gene has CDR1 SEHNR and CDR2 FQNEAQ (reference sequence). Overall study findings and caveats: It was suggested by the authors that few new T cells are recruited by each seasonal influenza vaccination.

Each CDR3 protein is one row after TCRdb ran MiXCR on the RT-PCR reads. The sample carries hundreds of thousands of distinct CDR3 sequences, under 9% recorded once. J is TRBJ2-3 and V is TRBV7-9; D uncertain. This TCR was recovered from a man aged 50-75 years who received an inactivated influenza vaccine. The source was PBMCs from blood, collected about 24 months after vaccination. CDR3 loop: CASSLGSFGSDTQYF. In DNA, the CDR3 is TGTGCCAGCAGCTTAGGGTCCTTTGGGTCAGATACGCAGTATTTT.